The clone carrying this T cell receptor (beta chain) was seen just once. Its antigen remains unknown. Sequencing was performed with immunoSEQ multiplex PCR; in TCRdb, only in-frame clones are kept and a portion is missing. This table holds hundreds of thousands of clones, 90% to 97% found once. In the naive CD8 group, cells lacked CD45RO and were positively selected for CCR7, so terminally differentiated effector memory CD45RA+ cells were left out. Donors comprised healthy HIV-negative adults lacking recent acute infections or vaccinations. CDR1 and CDR2 from the germline V gene are SNHLY and FYNNEI. Trimming removed 2 bases at V and 0 bases at J, with 17 bases between. The CDR3 is made up of 18 amino acids. The data are from a study of shared clonotypes between healthy human individuals. For the study at large: Each donor contributed plates that comprised three CD4 naive, three CD4 memory, two CD8 naive and one CD8 memory.

Findings and caveats of the study: Sharing of clonotypes among donors was expected to vary with sequencing depth.

This receptor was obtained from a woman aged 25-40 years in good health. J is TRBJ1-3 and V is TRBV2; D is uncertain. What was sequenced was naive CD8+ T cells sorted from blood. CDR3 coding DNA: TGTGCCAGCAGTGAATTTTTTGAGTATTTGTCCTCTGGAAACACCATATATTTT. Translating it yields CASSEFFEYLSSGNTIYF.